This T cell receptor (beta chain) was captured in a study of T cells in Graves' hyperthyroidism and ophthalmopathy. The CDR3 runs to 15 residues. Trimming shortened V by 6 bases and J by 5 bases, and 19 bases separated the two germline ends. Germline V CDR1 and CDR2: LNHDA, SQIVND (reference sequence). Overall study results and limits: For ophthalmopathy, model prediction preceded onset by a median about six months.

This clonotype came up many times. Its specificity is unknown. Researchers took RNA transcripts and amplified the TCR beta CDR3 regions from them. The HTBI primer set drove a first-round RT-PCR of the TCR CDR3. TCRdb redid the calling of the multiplex PCR reads with MiXCR, one entry per CDR3 protein. Found here are about 290,000 distinct CDR3 sequences, 13% of them singletons; the top ten hold approximately 8.6%. The TCR comes from a woman younger than 45 with Graves' hyperthyroidism that later progressed to Graves' ophthalmopathy. Sample: blood. The chain uses TRBV19 and TRBJ1-1, with unresolved D. CDR3 coding DNA: TGTGCCAGTAGCCTCGACGGGTCTTTCTATACTGAAGCTTTCTTT. It is translated as CASSLDGSFYTEAFF. Full variable domain (remainder filled in from reference TRBV19 and TRBJ1-1): DGGITQSPKYLFRKEGQNVTLSCEQNLNHDAMYWYRQDPGQGLRLIYYSQIVNDFQKGDIAEGYSVSREKKESFPLTVTSAQKNPTAFYLCASSLDGSFYTEAFFGQGTRLTVV.